A single sample gave rise to the 23 T cell receptor beta chains below, sequenced in a study of blood T cell repertoires in COVID-19. Measured with immunoSEQ multiplex PCR; TCRdb has only the in-frame clones, and not every one. The sample lists a few hundred thousand clones; approximately 89% were seen once. Sequences were obtained from peripheral blood. The receptor source for this set is a man aged 40-55 years who had recovered from COVID-19.

The rearrangement uses TRBV5-4 and TRBJ2-7; the D gene is possibly TRBD1 (5 bases). Germline V gene lookup returns CDR1 SGHNT and CDR2 YYREEE (reference sequence). CDR3 size: 14 residues. Trimming took 7 bases from V and 3 from J, leaving 17 bases between them. DNA of the CDR3: TGTGCCAGCGCCGCAGGAAGGGGCTTCTACGAGCAGTACTTC. It encodes CASAAGRGFYEQYF.

This sequence joins TRBV27 and TRBJ1-1; a possible D gene is TRBD1 (5 bases). Germline CDR1 reads MNHEY; CDR2 reads SMNVEV (reference sequence). Between the trimmed V and J ends, which lost 5 bases and 2 bases, there was a span of 18 bases. There are 16 residues in the CDR3. CDR3 region: CASSVLDIRGNTEAFF. As DNA, the CDR3 is TGTGCCAGCAGTGTATTGGACATTAGGGGAAACACTGAAGCTTTCTTT.

The chain links TRBV6-1 to TRBJ1-1, with D possibly matching TRBD1 (5 bases). This CDR3 region has 14 residues. Germline V gives CDR1 MNHNS, CDR2 SASEGT. The V gene lost 4 bases and the J gene lost 0 bases, with 9 bases spanning the gap. CDR3 residues: CASSAGLMNTEAFF. The CDR3 coding sequence is TGTGCCAGCAGTGCGGGACTAATGAACACTGAAGCTTTCTTT.

This clone was seen only a few times. V is TRBV6-2 or TRBV6-3 and J is TRBJ2-2; 8 nucleotides align to TRBD1. The CDR3 is 18 residues long. Trimming at V came to 5 bases and at J to 2 bases, leaving 13 bases not matched to a gene. Per germline, CDR1 MNHEY and CDR2 SVGEGT. The CDR3 spells CASSPLPGQGQNTGELFF. The CDR3, as DNA: TGTGCCAGCAGTCCCTTGCCTGGACAGGGACAAAACACCGGGGAGCTGTTTTTT.

This chain uses TRBV19 with TRBJ1-4; TRBD1 might be the D (5 bases). Trimming took off 6 bases at V and 3 bases at J, with 11 bases between the two ends. This CDR3 is built from 14 residues. The germline V gene encodes CDR1 LNHDA and CDR2 SQIVND (reference sequence). The CDR3, as DNA: TGTGCCAGTAGCACAGGTGGAGCTAATGAAAAACTGTTTTTT. Translating gives CASSTGGANEKLFF.

The chain employs TRBV6-5 and TRBJ1-5, with TRBD1 as a possible D gene (6 bases). Looked up from germline, CDR1 is MNHEY and CDR2 is SVGAGI. The CDR3 spans 13 residues. Between the trimmed V and J ends, which lost 6 bases and 5 bases, there was a span of 11 bases. The CDR3 is CASRRTVDQPQHF. In DNA, the CDR3 is TGTGCCAGCAGGCGGACAGTGGATCAGCCCCAGCATTTT.

This chain connects TRBV6-6 to TRBJ2-1, with D possibly TRBD2 on 5 matching bases. Trimming cost V 2 bases and J 9 bases, with 11 bases left between them. The V gene's germline CDR1 is MNHNY and CDR2 SVGAGI (reference sequence). The CDR3 totals 13 residues. The DNA of the CDR3 is TGTGCCAGCAGTTACGTTCGGGGTTCTGAGCAGTTCTTC. It specifies CASSYVRGSEQFF.

In this sample, this clone turned up a few times. V gene TRBV7-2 combines with J gene TRBJ2-5, with 14 bases that match TRBD2. The V and J ends lost 5 bases and 4 bases, in that order; junction bases with no gene match: 9. Germline assignment: CDR1 SGHTA and CDR2 FQGNSA. This CDR3 has 17 residues. The CDR3 DNA reads TGTGCCAGCAGCACACTTCCGGGACTAGCGGGAGTAGAGACCCAGTACTTC. Encoded protein: CASSTLPGLAGVETQYF.

The rearrangement uses TRBV9 and TRBJ1-1; perhaps TRBD1 as D (5 bases). This CDR3 has 11 amino acids. Between the trimmed V and J ends, which lost 4 bases and 7 bases, there was a span of 8 bases. Per germline, CDR1 SGDLS and CDR2 YYNGEE. CDR3 nucleotide sequence: TGTGCCAGCAGCTCGGGGGATGAAGCTTTCTTT. Amino acid sequence: CASSSGDEAFF.

CDR3 sequence (DNA): TGTGCCAGTCGAACGGGACAACTGGCCTCTGGGGCCAACGTCCTGACTTTC. It yields the protein CASRTGQLASGANVLTF. The chain has TRBV5-6 and TRBJ2-6, with D perhaps matching TRBD1 (6 bases). V was shortened by 8 bases and J by 0 bases, with 18 bases between the two germline ends. Germline-derived CDR1 and CDR2 are SGHDT and YYEEEE. This CDR3 comprises 17 residues.

This chain links TRBV29-1 with TRBJ2-2, with D uncertain. Per the germline V gene, CDR1 is SQVTM and CDR2 is ANQGSEA. V lost 5 bases and J lost 0, with 13 bases in between. The CDR3 has 15 residues. The CDR3 nucleotides are TGCAGCGTTTACGGCCCGGGTTCGAACACCGGGGAGCTGTTTTTT. This encodes CSVYGPGSNTGELFF.

J is TRBJ2-5 and V is TRBV14, with 10 bases matching TRBD2. Germline V CDR1 and CDR2: SGHDN, FVKESK. J was trimmed by 9 bases and V by 0 bases; bases with no gene match: 13. The CDR3 spans 17 residues. The CDR3 DNA sequence: TGTGCCAGCAGCCAAGAGGCTCAGCGGGGGGGTCATGGGGCCCAGTACTTC. Translation: CASSQEAQRGGHGAQYF.

The chain employs TRBV19 and TRBJ1-3, with D possibly TRBD1 on 6 matching bases. This CDR3 comprises 11 residues. The germline gives CDR1 LNHDA, CDR2 SQIVND (reference sequence). V lost 4 bases, J lost 8 bases, and 6 bases lay in between. Here the CDR3 reads CASSRTDTIYF. The CDR3 region has the DNA TGTGCCAGTAGTAGGACAGACACCATATATTTT.

This chain uses TRBV6-6 with TRBJ2-3; a weak D match, TRBD2 (6 bases). V gave up 9 bases and J gave up 2 bases, with 15 bases separating them. CDR3 length: 14 residues. Germline values: CDR1 MNHNY, CDR2 SVGAGI (reference sequence). CDR3 nucleotide sequence: TGTGCCAGTACGAGCGGGCAGCTCACAGATACGCAGTATTTT. This gives the protein CASTSGQLTDTQYF.

This clone was seen more than once but under ten times. The chain links TRBV28 to TRBJ2-7, with 8 nucleotides matching TRBD2. Germline V CDR1 and CDR2: MDHEN, SYDVKM. The CDR3 has 14 residues. The junction had 13 bases not matched to a gene; V was cut back by 8 bases and J by 7 bases. As DNA, the CDR3 is TGTGCCAGCCTAACGAGCGGGAGTTTTCGAGAGCAGTACTTC. It translates to CASLTSGSFREQYF.

The chain couples TRBV4-1 to TRBJ2-5, with 9 positions matching TRBD1. Germline assignment: CDR1 MGHRA and CDR2 YSYEKL. This CDR3 spans 16 amino acids. Losses at the gene ends were 0 bases for V and 6 bases for J; bases not matched to a gene: 8. This chain's CDR3 is CASSQDGNRGLKTQYF. Here the CDR3 DNA reads TGCGCCAGCAGCCAAGACGGAAACAGGGGGCTCAAGACCCAGTACTTC.

This rearrangement joins TRBV19 to TRBJ2-7; 13 bases are shared with TRBD2. V gave up 9 bases and J gave up 5 bases; unmatched junction bases: 7. CDR1 and CDR2 from the germline V gene are LNHDA and SQIVND (reference sequence). This CDR3 is built from 14 residues. The CDR3 DNA reads TGTGCCAGCACGACTAGCGGGAGGAGTAACGAGCAGTACTTC. It translates to CASTTSGRSNEQYF.

This chain uses TRBV7-2 with TRBJ2-4; TRBD2 matches at 9 bases. The V gene's germline CDR1 is SGHTA and CDR2 FQGNSA. CDR3 length: 14 residues. V lost 5 bases and J lost 4; bases outside the gene matches: 3. The DNA for the CDR3 is TGTGCCAGCAGCGCTAGCGGGGCAAAAAACATTCAGTACTTC. Residues: CASSASGAKNIQYF.

The J gene is TRBJ2-7, the V gene TRBV5-6; 11 bases align to TRBD1. This CDR3 has 16 amino acids. J gave up 5 bases and V 4 bases, and 11 bases lay outside the gene matches. The V gene's germline CDR1 is SGHDT and CDR2 YYEEEE. CDR3 region: CASSTGQGAWRDEQYF. The CDR3 nucleotides are TGTGCCAGCAGCACTGGACAGGGGGCGTGGAGGGACGAGCAGTACTTC.

The V and J genes are TRBV4-2 and TRBJ1-2; D is ambiguous. Germline loops: CDR1 LGHNA, CDR2 YNFKEQ. This CDR3 has 13 amino acids. V lost 1 base to trimming and J lost 8 bases, with 11 bases between them. In DNA form, the CDR3 reads TGTGCCAGCAGCCAAGTTCCTCCTCTGGGCTACACCTTC. Its translation: CASSQVPPLGYTF.

This chain uses TRBV11-2 with TRBJ2-1, with 7 positions matching TRBD2. CDR1 SGHAT and CDR2 FQNNGV come from the germline V gene. Trimming cost V 2 bases and J 0 bases; bases outside gene matches: 10. There are 18 residues in the CDR3. The CDR3 is CASSLSPRRGISYNEQFF. The CDR3 DNA is TGTGCCAGCAGCTTATCCCCTCGGCGGGGGATCTCCTACAATGAGCAGTTCTTC.

The rearrangement links TRBV15 to TRBJ2-3; 7 bases align to TRBD1. Germline loops: CDR1 LNHNV, CDR2 YYDKDF (reference sequence). CDR3 length: 15 amino acids. Losses at the gene ends were 4 bases for V and 3 bases for J; bases not matched to a gene: 7. In DNA, the CDR3 is TGTGCCACCAGCAAGCGACAGGGTGGGACAGATACGCAGTATTTT. This encodes CATSKRQGGTDTQYF.

For the CDR3, the DNA is TGTGCCACCAGTGGTAAGGTCGTCGCTAGCGGGAAGATGAATGAGCAGTTCTTC. Amino acid sequence: CATSGKVVASGKMNEQFF. The chain has TRBV24-1 and TRBJ2-1, with 9 bases matching TRBD2. V shed 5 bases, J shed 7 bases, and the junction held 17 bases outside the gene matches. The CDR3 spans 18 residues. Germline CDR1 reads KGHDR; CDR2 reads SFDVKD.